Below, 3 T cell receptor beta chains from the same sample are listed, as sequenced in a study of blood T cell repertoires in COVID-19. Profiling relied on immunoSEQ multiplex PCR, and the TCRdb table lists in-frame clones only, not all of them. The sample consists of 130,000 to 150,000 clones, approximately 89% of them appearing once. Material: peripheral blood. The receptors here all came from a human donor in a cohort sampled during active COVID-19.

The chain employs TRBV19 and TRBJ1-5; D perhaps matches TRBD1 (6 bases). The CDR3 loop spans 15 amino acids. The V end lost 3 bases, the J end lost 3 bases, and 12 bases lay between the germline ends. Per the germline V gene, CDR1 is LNHDA and CDR2 is SQIVND (reference sequence). The CDR3, as DNA: TGTGCCAGTAGTATGAGGGACATCCACAATCAGCCCCAGCATTTT. It yields the protein CASSMRDIHNQPQHF.

This clone was picked up one time. The chain joins TRBV30 to TRBJ1-2; D is perhaps TRBD1 (5 bases). Trimming stripped 2 bases from V and 3 bases from J, with 7 bases between. The germline CDR1 and CDR2 sequences are GTSNPN and SVGIG (reference sequence). The CDR3 has 12 residues. CDR3: CAWSSGHYGYTF. The CDR3 bases are TGTGCCTGGAGTTCAGGGCACTATGGCTACACCTTC.

CDR3 sequence: CASSVGGTGKTEAFF. The CDR3 region has the DNA TGTGCCAGCAGCGTAGGAGGGACAGGGAAGACTGAAGCTTTCTTT. V gene TRBV9 combines with J gene TRBJ1-1; 9 nucleotides align to TRBD1. The CDR3 runs 15 residues. Germline V CDR1 and CDR2: SGDLS, YYNGEE. The junction had 5 bases not matched to a gene; V was cut back by 0 bases and J by 5 bases.